These 13 T cell receptor beta chains came from one sample sequenced in a study of shared clonotypes between healthy human individuals. Data came from immunoSEQ multiplex PCR; TCRdb stores just in-frame clones and leaves some out. The repertoire holds over a million clones, with about 70% as singletons. The sequencing input was memory CD4+ T cells sorted from blood. Noted subset: CD45RA-negative fraction. The receptors stem from a man between 18 and 29 years old in good health.

CDR3 DNA: TGTGCCAGCAGCTTAGATCTAGCGGGAGACAATGAGCAGTTCTTC. This encodes CASSLDLAGDNEQFF. V and J are TRBV7-9 and TRBJ2-1; 10 nucleotides align to TRBD2. V trimming: 1 base; J trimming: 5 bases; junction bases outside the gene matches: 2. This CDR3 is 15 amino acids long. Germline-derived CDR1 and CDR2 are SEHNR and FQNEAQ (reference sequence).

V is TRBV21-1 and J is TRBJ2-1; whether TRBD2, the table's D call, matches the DNA was not checked. TRBV21-1 is a listed pseudogene. The CDR3 runs to 11 residues. CDR3 nucleotides: TGTGCCAGCAGCCTCGTTTATGAGCAGTTCTTC. Translated, it gives CASSLVYEQFF.

The chain joins TRBV7-9 to TRBJ2-6; possible D gene TRBD1, 6 bases. Germline V CDR1 and CDR2: SEHNR, FQNEAQ (reference sequence). This CDR3 has 15 amino acids. The V and J ends lost 5 bases and 2 bases respectively, with 10 bases between them. The CDR3 nucleotides read TGTGCCAGCAGCGTTGGACAGACTGGGGCCAACGTCCTGACTTTC. Its protein is CASSVGQTGANVLTF.

This rearrangement joins TRBV6-5 to TRBJ2-3; TRBD1 is a possible D gene (5 bases). V dropped 0 bases and J dropped 3 bases, with 10 bases sitting between them. Germline CDR1 and CDR2: MNHEY and SVGAGI. The length of the CDR3 is 15 residues. This CDR3 reads CASSYSGPGTDTQYF. Written as DNA, the CDR3 is TGTGCCAGCAGTTACTCGGGCCCAGGGACAGATACGCAGTATTTT.

V usage is TRBV7-2 and J usage is TRBJ2-7, with 10 bases aligning to TRBD1. The CDR3 is 15 amino acids. Germline values: CDR1 SGHTA, CDR2 FQGNSA. V lost 2 bases and J lost 2; bases outside the gene matches: 3. The CDR3 sequence: CASSLLGQGAYEQYF. CDR3 DNA: TGTGCCAGCAGCTTATTAGGACAGGGGGCCTACGAGCAGTACTTC.

The rearrangement uses TRBV7-8 and TRBJ1-2; unclear D gene. This CDR3 is 14 amino acids long. CDR1 is SGHVS, CDR2 FQNEAQ, per germline. Trimming pared 1 base from V and 0 bases from J, leaving 6 bases between. The CDR3 reads CASSLVTTNYGYTF. CDR3 DNA: TGTGCCAGCAGCTTAGTGACCACTAACTATGGCTACACCTTC.

This chain uses TRBV25-1 with TRBJ2-1; D not certain. Trimming took 3 bases from V and 11 from J, leaving 5 bases between them. The germline gives CDR1 MGHDK, CDR2 SYGVNS. CDR3 length: 10 amino acids. In DNA, the CDR3 is TGTGCCAGCAGTGAGATTAAGCAGTTCTTC. Amino acids: CASSEIKQFF.

The chain joins TRBV4-3 to TRBJ1-2; possible D gene TRBD1, 5 bases. CDR1 and CDR2 (germline): LGHNA, YSLEER. V was shortened by 0 bases and J by 4 bases, with 9 bases between the two germline ends. The CDR3 extends over 14 amino acids. This CDR3 reads CASSQDGAVYGYTF. CDR3 sequence (DNA): TGCGCCAGCAGCCAAGATGGGGCAGTCTATGGCTACACCTTC.

This rearrangement joins TRBV7-2 to TRBJ2-3; D may be TRBD2 (6 bases). The germline V gene has CDR1 SGHTA and CDR2 FQGNSA. The CDR3 has 15 amino acids. The V end lost 1 base, the J end lost 7 bases, and 15 bases lay between the germline ends. CDR3 nucleotides: TGTGCCAGCAGCTTAGATAGCGGCAGCCAAAATACGCAGTATTTT. It translates to CASSLDSGSQNTQYF.

This chain uses TRBV5-6 with TRBJ1-6, with D possibly TRBD1 on 5 matching bases. Germline V gives CDR1 SGHDT, CDR2 YYEEEE. V was pared by 0 bases and J by 7 bases, with 11 bases between. The CDR3 length is 15 residues. The DNA for the CDR3 is TGTGCCAGCAGCTTGGAGCAGGGATTCAATTCACCCCTCCACTTT. This gives the protein CASSLEQGFNSPLHF.

The rearrangement links TRBV10-3 to TRBJ2-2, with D tentatively TRBD1 (5 bases). Germline values: CDR1 ENHRY, CDR2 SYGVKD. Trimming removed 7 bases from V and 5 bases from J, with 11 bases in between. The CDR3 consists of 13 residues. CDR3 amino acids: CAITSGQTGELFF. The CDR3 coding sequence is TGTGCCATCACCTCCGGACAAACCGGGGAGCTGTTTTTT.

This chain connects TRBV4-3 to TRBJ1-5; D may be TRBD1 (5 bases). Trimming removed 0 bases at V and 6 bases at J, with 9 bases between. The CDR3 has 14 residues. Germline V gives CDR1 LGHNA, CDR2 YSLEER. In nucleotides, the CDR3 is TGCGCCAGCAGCCAAGATACCGGGGCTCAGCCCCAGCATTTT. This translates into CASSQDTGAQPQHF.

This rearrangement joins TRBV28 to TRBJ1-2; 9 bases line up with TRBD1. Germline CDR1 and CDR2: MDHEN and SYDVKM. V was pared by 9 bases and J by 8 bases, with 4 bases of the junction left unmatched. This CDR3 spans 11 amino acids. The CDR3: CASTGGAGYTF. Written as DNA, the CDR3 is TGTGCCAGTACAGGGGGCGCAGGCTACACCTTC.